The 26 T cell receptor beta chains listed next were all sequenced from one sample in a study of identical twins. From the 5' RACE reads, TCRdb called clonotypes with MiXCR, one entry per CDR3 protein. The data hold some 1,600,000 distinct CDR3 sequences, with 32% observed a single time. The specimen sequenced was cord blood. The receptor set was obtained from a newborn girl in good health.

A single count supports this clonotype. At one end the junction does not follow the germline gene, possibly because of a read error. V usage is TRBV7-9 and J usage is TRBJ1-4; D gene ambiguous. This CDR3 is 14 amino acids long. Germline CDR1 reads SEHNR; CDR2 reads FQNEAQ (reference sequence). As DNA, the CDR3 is TGCGCCAGCAGCTTGAGGGCCGCTGAGGAAAAACTGTTTTTT. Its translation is CASSLRAAEEKLFF.

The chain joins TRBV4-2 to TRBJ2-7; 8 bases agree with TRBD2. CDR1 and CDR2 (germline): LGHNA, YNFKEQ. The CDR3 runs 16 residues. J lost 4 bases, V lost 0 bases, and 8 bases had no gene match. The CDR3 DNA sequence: TGTGCCAGCAGCCAAGAAGACAGCGGGGGAGGTTACGAGCAGTACTTC. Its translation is CASSQEDSGGGYEQYF.

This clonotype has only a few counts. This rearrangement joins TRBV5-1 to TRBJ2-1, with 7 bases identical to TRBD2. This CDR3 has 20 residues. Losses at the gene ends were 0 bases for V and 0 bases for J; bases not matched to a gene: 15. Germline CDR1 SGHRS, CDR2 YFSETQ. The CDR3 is CASSLARSGVSLSSYNEQFF. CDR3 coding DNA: TGCGCCAGCAGCTTGGCCCGCAGCGGGGTGTCCTTAAGCTCCTACAATGAGCAGTTCTTC. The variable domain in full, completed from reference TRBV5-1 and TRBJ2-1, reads KAGVTQTPRYLIKTRGQQVTLSCSPISGHRSVSWYQQTPGQGLQFLFEYFSETQRNKGNFPGRFSGRQFSNSRSEMNVSTLELGDSALYLCASSLARSGVSLSSYNEQFFGPGTRLTVL.

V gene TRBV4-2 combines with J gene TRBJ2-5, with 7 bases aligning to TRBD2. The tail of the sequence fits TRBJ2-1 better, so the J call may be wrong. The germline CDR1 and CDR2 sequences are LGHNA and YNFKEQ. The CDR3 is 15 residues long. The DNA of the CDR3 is TGTGCCAGCAGCCGTAGCGGGTCATACCAAGAGACCCAGTTCTTC. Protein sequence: CASSRSGSYQETQFF.

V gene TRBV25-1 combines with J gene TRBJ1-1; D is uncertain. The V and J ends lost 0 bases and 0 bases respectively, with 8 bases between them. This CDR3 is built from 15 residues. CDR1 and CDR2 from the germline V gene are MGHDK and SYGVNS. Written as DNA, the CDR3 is TGTGCCAGCAGTGAATATGACAACATGAACACTGAAGCTTTCTTT. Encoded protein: CASSEYDNMNTEAFF.

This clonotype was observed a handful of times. The CDR3 DNA sequence: TGCAGCGTTGGGAAAGGGAGGAACTATGGCTACACCTTC. Protein product: CSVGKGRNYGYTF. This chain connects TRBV29-1 to TRBJ1-2; no clear D. This CDR3 is 13 amino acids long. CDR1 is SQVTM, CDR2 ANQGSEA, per germline. V was shortened by 4 bases and J by 2 bases, with 11 bases between the two germline ends.

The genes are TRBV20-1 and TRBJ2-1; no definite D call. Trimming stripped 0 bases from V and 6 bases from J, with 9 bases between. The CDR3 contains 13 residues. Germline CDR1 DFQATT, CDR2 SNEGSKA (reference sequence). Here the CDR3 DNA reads TGCAGTGCTAGAGATCAATGGATCAATGAGCAGTTCTTC. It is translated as CSARDQWINEQFF.

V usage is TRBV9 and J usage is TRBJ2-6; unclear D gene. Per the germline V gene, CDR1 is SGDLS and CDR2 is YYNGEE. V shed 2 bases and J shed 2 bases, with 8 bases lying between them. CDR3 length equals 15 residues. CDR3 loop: CASSVQRTGANVLTF. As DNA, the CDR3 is TGTGCCAGCAGCGTCCAGAGAACTGGGGCCAACGTCCTGACTTTC.

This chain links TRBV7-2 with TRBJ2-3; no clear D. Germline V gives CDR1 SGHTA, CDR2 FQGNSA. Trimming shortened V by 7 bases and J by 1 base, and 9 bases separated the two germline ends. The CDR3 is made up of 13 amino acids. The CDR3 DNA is TGTGCCAGCACCATGGGCCGCACAGATACGCAGTATTTT. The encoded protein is CASTMGRTDTQYF.

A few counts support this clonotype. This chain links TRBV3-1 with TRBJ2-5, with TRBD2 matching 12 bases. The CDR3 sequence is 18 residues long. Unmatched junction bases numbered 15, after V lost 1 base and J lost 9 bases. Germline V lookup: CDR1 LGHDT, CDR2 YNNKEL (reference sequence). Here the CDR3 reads CASSQVSPTSGGQVAQYF. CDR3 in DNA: TGTGCCAGCAGCCAAGTTTCACCGACTAGCGGGGGCCAAGTAGCCCAGTACTTC.

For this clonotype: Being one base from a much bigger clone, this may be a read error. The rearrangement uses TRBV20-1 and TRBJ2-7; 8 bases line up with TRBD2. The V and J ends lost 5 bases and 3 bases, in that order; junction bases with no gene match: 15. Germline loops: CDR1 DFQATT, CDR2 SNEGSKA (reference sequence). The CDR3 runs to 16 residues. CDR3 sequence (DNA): TGCAGTGCTGGAGCGGGAGCGGGAGCGGTTAGCTACGAGCAGTACTTC. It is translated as CSAGAGAGAVSYEQYF.

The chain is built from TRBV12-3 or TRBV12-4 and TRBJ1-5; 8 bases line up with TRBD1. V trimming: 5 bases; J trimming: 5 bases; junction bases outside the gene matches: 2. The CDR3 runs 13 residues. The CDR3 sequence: CASSMDRDQPQHF. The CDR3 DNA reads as TGTGCCAGCAGTATGGACAGGGATCAGCCCCAGCATTTT.

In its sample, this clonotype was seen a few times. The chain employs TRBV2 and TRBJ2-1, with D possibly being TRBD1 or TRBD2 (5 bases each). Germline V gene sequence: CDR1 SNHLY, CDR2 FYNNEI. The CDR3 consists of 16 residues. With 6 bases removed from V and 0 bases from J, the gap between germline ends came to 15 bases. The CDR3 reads CASRGVSGSSYNEQFF. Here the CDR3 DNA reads TGTGCCAGCAGGGGGGTGAGCGGTAGCTCCTACAATGAGCAGTTCTTC.

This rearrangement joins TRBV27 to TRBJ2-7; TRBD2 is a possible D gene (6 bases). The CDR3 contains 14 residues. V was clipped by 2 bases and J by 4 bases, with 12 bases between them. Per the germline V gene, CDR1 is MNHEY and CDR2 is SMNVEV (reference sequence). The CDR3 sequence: CASSLGGERYEQYF. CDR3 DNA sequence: TGTGCCAGCAGTTTAGGCGGGGAGAGATACGAGCAGTACTTC.

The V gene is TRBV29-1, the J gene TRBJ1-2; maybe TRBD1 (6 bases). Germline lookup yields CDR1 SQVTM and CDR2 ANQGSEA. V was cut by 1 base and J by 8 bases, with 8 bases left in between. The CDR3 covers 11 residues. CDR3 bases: TGCAGCGTTGAAGCCAGGGGAGGCTACACCTTC. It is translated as CSVEARGGYTF. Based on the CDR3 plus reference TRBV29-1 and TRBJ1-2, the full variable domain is SAVISQKPSRDICQRGTSLTIQCQVDSQVTMMFWYRQQPGQSLTLIATANQGSEATYESGFVIDKFPISRPNLTFSTLTVSNMSPEDSSIYLCSVEARGGYTFGSGTRLTVV.

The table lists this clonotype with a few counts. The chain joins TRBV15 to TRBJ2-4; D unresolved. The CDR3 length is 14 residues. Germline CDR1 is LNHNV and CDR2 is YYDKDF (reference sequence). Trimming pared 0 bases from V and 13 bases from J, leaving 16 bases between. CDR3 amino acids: CATSRDYSTRRQYF. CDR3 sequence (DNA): TGTGCCACCAGCAGAGACTATTCTACGAGGCGGCAGTACTTC.

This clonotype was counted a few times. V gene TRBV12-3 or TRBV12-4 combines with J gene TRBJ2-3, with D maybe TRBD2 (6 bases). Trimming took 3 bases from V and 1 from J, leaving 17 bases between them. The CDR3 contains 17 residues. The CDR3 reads CASSFASSAGGTDTQYF. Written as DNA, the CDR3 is TGTGCCAGCAGTTTTGCCTCTAGCGCCGGGGGCACAGATACGCAGTATTTT.

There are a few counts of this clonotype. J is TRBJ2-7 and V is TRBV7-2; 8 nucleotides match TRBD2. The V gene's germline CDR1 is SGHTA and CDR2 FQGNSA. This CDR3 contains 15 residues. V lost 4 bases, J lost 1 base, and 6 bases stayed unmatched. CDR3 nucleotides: TGTGCCAGCAGCTCATATAGCGGGGATTCCTACGAGCAGTACTTC. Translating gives CASSSYSGDSYEQYF.

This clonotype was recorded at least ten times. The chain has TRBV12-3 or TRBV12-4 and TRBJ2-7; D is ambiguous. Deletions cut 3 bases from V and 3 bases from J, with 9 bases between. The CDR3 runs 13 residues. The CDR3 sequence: CASSFGESYEQYF. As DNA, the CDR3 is TGTGCCAGCAGTTTCGGTGAAAGCTACGAGCAGTACTTC.

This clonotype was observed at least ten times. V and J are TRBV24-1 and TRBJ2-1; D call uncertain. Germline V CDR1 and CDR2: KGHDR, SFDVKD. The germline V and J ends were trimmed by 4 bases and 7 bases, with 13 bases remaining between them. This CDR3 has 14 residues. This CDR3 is CATSDPVVGNEQFF. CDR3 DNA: TGTGCCACCAGTGACCCTGTTGTGGGGAATGAGCAGTTCTTC.

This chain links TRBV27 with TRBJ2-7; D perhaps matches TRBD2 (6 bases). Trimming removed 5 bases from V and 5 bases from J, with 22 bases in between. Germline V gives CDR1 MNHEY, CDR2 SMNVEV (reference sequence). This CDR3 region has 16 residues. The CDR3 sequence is CASSARGKGGINEQYF. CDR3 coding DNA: TGTGCCAGCAGTGCCCGCGGGAAGGGTGGGATTAACGAGCAGTACTTC.

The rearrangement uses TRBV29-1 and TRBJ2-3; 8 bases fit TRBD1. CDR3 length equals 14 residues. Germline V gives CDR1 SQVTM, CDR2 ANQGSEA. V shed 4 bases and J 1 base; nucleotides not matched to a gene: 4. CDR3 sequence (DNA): TGCAGCGTTGGCCGGGACAGGCGCACAGATACGCAGTATTTT. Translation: CSVGRDRRTDTQYF.

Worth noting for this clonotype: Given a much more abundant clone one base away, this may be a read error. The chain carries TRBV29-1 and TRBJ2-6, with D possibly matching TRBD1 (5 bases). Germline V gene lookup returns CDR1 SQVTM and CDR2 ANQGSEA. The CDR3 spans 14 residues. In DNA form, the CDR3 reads TGCAGCGTTGAACGGGTCTCTGGGGCCGACGTCCTGACTTTC. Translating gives CSVERVSGADVLTF.

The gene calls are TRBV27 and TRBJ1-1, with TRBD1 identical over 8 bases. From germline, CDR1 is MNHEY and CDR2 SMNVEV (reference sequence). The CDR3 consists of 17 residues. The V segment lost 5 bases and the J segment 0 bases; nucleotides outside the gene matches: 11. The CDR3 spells CASSARGLQGVNTEAFF. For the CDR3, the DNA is TGTGCCAGCAGTGCGAGGGGCTTACAGGGGGTGAACACTGAAGCTTTCTTT.

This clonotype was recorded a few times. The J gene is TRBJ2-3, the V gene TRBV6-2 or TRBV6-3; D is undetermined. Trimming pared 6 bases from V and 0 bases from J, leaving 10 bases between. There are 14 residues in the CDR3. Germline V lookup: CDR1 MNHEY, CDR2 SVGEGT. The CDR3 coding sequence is TGTGCCAGCAGGGTTGCGGTTAGCACAGATACGCAGTATTTT. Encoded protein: CASRVAVSTDTQYF.

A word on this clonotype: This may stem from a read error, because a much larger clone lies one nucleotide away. The CDR3 spells CASSKARAPYEQYF. CDR3 bases: TGTGCCAGCAGCAAAGCAAGGGCGCCCTACGAGCAGTACTTC. The chain carries TRBV21-1 and TRBJ2-7; the table's D call, TRBD1, was not checked against the DNA. TRBV21-1 is a pseudogene locus. The CDR3 runs to 14 residues.